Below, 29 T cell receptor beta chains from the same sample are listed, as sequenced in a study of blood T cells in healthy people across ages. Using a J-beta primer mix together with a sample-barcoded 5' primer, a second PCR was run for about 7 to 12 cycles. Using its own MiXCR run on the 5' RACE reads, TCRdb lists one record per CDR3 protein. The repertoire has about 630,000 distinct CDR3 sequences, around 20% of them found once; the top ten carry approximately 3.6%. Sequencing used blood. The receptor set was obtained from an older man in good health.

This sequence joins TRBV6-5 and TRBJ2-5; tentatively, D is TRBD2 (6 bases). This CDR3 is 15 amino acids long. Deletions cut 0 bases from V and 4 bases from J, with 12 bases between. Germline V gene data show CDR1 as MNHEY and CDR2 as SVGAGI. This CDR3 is CASSYSGGERETQYF. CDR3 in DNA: TGTGCCAGCAGTTACTCGGGAGGAGAGAGAGAGACCCAGTACTTC.

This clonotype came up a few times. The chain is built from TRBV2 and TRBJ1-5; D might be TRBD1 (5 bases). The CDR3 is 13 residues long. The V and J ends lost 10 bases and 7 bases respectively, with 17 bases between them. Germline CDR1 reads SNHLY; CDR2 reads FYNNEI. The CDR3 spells CANSDQGDQPQHF. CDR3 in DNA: TGTGCCAACAGCGATCAGGGAGACCAGCCCCAGCATTTT.

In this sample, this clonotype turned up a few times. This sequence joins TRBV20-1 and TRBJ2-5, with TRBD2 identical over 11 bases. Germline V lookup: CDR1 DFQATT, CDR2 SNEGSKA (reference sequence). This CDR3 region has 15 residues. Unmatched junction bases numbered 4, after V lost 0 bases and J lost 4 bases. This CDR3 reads CSARDQGLAGETQYF. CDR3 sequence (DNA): TGCAGTGCTAGAGATCAAGGACTAGCGGGAGAGACCCAGTACTTC.

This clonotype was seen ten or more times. The CDR3 DNA sequence: TGTGCCAGCAGTTCTACAGGGACAGATACGCAGTATTTT. The encoded protein is CASSSTGTDTQYF. This chain connects TRBV12-3 or TRBV12-4 to TRBJ2-3; the D gene is possibly TRBD1 (6 bases). The CDR3 sequence is 13 residues long. V was clipped by 4 bases and J by 3 bases, with 8 bases between them.

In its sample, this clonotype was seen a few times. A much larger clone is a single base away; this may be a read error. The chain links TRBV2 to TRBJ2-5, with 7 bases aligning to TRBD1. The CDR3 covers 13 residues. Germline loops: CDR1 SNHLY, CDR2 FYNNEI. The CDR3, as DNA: TGTGCCGGCAGTGAAGCGGACAGGCGCCAGGTGGACTTC. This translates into CAGSEADRRQVDF.

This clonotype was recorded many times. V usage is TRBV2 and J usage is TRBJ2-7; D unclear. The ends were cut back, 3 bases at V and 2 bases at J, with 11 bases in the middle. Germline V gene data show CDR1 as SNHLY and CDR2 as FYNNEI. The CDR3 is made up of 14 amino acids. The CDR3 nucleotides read TGTGCCAGCAGTGACGAGACGGAGACCTACGAGCAGTACTTC. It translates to CASSDETETYEQYF. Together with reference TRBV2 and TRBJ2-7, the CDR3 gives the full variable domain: EPEVTQTPSHQVTQMGQEVILRCVPISNHLYFYWYRQILGQKVEFLVSFYNNEISEKSEIFDDQFSVERPDGSNFTLKIRSTKLEDSAMYFCASSDETETYEQYFGPGTRLTVT.

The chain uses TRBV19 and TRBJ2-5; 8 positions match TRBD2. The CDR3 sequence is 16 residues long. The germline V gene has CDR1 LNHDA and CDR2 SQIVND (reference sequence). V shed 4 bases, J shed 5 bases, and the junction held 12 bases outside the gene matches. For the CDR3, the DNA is TGTGCCAGTAGTACCACAAGCGGGAGATGGGGGGAGACCCAGTACTTC. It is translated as CASSTTSGRWGETQYF.

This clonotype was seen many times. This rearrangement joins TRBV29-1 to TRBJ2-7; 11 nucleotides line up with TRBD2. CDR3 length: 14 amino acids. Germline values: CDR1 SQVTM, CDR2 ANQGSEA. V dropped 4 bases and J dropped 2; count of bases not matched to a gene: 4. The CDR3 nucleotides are TGCAGCGTTGGTACTAGCGGGGGAACCTACGAGCAGTACTTC. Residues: CSVGTSGGTYEQYF.

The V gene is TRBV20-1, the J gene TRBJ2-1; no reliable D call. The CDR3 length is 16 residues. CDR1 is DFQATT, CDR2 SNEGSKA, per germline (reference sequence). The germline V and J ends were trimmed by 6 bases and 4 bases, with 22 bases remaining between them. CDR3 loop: CSAPQVRRVGYNEQFF. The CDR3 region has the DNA TGCAGTGCCCCCCAGGTTCGTCGGGTAGGGTACAATGAGCAGTTCTTC.

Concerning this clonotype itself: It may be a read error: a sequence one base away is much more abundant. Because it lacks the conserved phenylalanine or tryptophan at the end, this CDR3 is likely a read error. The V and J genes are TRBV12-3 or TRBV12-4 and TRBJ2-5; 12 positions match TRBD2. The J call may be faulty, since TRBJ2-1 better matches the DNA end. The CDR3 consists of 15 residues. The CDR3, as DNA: TGTGCCAGCAGGAGAGGACTAGCGGGGTCCAATGAGCAGTTCGTC. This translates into CASRRGLAGSNEQFV.

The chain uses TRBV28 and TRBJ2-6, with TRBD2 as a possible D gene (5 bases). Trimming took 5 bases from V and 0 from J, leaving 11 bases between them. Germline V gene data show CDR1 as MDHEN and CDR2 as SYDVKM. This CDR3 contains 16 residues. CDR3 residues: CASSPRTPSGANVLTF. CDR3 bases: TGTGCCAGCAGTCCCCGGACTCCCTCTGGGGCCAACGTCCTGACTTTC.

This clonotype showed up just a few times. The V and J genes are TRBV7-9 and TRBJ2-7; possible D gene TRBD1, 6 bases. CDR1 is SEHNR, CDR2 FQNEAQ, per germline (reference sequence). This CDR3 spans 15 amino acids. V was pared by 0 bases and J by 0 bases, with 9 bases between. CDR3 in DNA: TGTGCCAGCAGCTTAGCCCAGACAGGCTCCTACGAGCAGTACTTC. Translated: CASSLAQTGSYEQYF.

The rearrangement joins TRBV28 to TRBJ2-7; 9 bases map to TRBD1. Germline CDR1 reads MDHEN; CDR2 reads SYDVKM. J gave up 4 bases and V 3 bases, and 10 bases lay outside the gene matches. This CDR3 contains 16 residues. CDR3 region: CASSFTTGGHPYEQYF. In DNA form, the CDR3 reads TGTGCCAGCAGTTTCACCACAGGGGGCCACCCTTACGAGCAGTACTTC. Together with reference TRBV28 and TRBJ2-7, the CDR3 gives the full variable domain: DVKVTQSSRYLVKRTGEKVFLECVQDMDHENMFWYRQDPGLGLRLIYFSYDVKMKEKGDIPEGYSVSREKKERFSLILESASTNQTSMYLCASSFTTGGHPYEQYFGPGTRLTVT.

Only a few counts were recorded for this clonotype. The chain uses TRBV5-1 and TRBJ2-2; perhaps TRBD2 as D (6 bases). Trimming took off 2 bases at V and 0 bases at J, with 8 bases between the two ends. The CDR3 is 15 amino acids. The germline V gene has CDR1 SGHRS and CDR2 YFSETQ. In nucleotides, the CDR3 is TGCGCCAGCAGCTTTGTAGCGGCGAACACCGGGGAGCTGTTTTTT. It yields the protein CASSFVAANTGELFF.

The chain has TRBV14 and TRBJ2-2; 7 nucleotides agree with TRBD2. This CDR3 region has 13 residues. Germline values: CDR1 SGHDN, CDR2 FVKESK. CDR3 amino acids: CASQRENTGELFF. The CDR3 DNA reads TGTGCTTCACAGCGGGAGAACACCGGGGAGCTGTTTTTT.

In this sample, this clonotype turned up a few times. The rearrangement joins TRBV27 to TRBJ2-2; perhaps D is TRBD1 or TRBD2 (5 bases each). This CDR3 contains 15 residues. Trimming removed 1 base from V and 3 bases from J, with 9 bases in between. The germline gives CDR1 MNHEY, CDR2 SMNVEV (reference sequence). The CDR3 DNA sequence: TGTGCCAGCAGTTTATGGGGGTCGGACACCGGGGAGCTGTTTTTT. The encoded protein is CASSLWGSDTGELFF.

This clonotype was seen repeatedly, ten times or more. As DNA, the CDR3 is TGTGCCAGCTCACCCCGCGGCTACGAGCAGTACTTC. This codes for CASSPRGYEQYF. The gene calls are TRBV12-3 or TRBV12-4 and TRBJ2-5; unclear D gene. The DNA end is a closer match to TRBJ2-7, so the J assignment may be wrong. The CDR3 covers 12 residues.

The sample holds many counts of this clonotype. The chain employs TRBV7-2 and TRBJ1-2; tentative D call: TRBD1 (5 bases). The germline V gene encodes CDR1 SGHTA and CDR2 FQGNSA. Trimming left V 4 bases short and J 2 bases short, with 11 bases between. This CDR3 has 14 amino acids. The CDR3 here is CASSSGAGNYGYTF. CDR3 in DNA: TGTGCCAGCAGCTCCGGGGCCGGGAACTATGGCTACACCTTC.

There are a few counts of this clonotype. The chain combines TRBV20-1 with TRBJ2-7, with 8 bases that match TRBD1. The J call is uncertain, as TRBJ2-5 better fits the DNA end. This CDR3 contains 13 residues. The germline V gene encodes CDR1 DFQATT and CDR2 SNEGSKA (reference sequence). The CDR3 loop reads CSAPGTGKETQYF. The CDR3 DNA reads TGCAGTGCTCCCGGGACAGGAAAAGAGACCCAGTACTTC.

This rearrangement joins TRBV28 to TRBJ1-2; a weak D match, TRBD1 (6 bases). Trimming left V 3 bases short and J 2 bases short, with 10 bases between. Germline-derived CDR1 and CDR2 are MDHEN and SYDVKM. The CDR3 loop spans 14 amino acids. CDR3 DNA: TGTGCCAGCAGTTTGGTAGACAGGAACTATGGCTACACCTTC. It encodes CASSLVDRNYGYTF.

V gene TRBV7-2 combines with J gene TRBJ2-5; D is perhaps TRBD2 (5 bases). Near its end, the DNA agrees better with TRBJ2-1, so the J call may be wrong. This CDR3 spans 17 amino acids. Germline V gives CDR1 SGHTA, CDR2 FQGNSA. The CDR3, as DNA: TGTGCCAGCAGCTTAGTTAGGGTTTCGACTACACGAGACGAGCAGTTCTTC. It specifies CASSLVRVSTTRDEQFF.

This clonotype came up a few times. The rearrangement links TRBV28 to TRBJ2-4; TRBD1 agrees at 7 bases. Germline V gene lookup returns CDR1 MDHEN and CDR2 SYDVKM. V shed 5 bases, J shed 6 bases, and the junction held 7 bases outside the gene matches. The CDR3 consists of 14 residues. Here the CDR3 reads CASSPGQRINIQYF. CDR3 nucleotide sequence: TGTGCCAGCAGTCCGGGACAGAGGATAAACATTCAGTACTTC.

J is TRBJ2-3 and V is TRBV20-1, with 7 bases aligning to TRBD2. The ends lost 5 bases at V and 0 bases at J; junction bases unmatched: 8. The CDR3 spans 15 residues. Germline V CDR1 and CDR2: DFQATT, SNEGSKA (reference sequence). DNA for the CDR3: TGCAGTGCTGGATCCGGGACTACTAGCACAGATACGCAGTATTTT. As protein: CSAGSGTTSTDTQYF.

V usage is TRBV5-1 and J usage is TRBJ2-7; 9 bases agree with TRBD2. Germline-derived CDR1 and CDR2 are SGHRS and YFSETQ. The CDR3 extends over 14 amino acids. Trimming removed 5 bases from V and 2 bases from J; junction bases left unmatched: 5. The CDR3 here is CASRIASGTYEQYF. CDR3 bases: TGCGCCAGCAGGATTGCTAGCGGGACCTACGAGCAGTACTTC.

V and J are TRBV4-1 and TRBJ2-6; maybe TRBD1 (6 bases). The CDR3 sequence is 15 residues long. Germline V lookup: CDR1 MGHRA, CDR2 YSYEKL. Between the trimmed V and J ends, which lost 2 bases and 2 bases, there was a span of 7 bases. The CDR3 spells CASSQHRAGANVLTF. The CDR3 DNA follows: TGCGCCAGCAGCCAACACAGGGCTGGGGCCAACGTCCTGACTTTC.

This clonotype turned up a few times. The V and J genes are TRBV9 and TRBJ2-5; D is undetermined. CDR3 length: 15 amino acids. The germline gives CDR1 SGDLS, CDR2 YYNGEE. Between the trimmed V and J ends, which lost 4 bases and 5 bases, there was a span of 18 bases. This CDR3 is CASSFGRAFGETQYF. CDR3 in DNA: TGTGCCAGCAGCTTCGGACGGGCCTTTGGTGAGACCCAGTACTTC.

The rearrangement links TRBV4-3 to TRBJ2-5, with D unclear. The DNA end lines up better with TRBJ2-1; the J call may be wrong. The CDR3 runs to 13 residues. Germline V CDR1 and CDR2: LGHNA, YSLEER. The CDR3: CASSQDGRIEQFF. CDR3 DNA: TGCGCCAGCAGCCAAGATGGAAGGATTGAGCAGTTCTTC.

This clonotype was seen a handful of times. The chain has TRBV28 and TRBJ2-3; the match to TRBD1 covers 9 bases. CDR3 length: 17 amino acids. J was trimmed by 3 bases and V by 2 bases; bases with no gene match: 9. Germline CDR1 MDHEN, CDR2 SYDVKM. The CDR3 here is CASSLTRDREGTDTQYF. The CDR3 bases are TGTGCCAGCAGTTTAACCCGGGACAGGGAAGGTACAGATACGCAGTATTTT.

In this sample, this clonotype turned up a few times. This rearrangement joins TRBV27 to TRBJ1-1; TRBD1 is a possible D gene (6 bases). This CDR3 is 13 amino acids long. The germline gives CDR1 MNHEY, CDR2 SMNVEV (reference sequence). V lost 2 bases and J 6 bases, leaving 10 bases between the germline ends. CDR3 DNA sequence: TGTGCCAGCAGTTTACGGACAGCCGCTGAAGCTTTCTTT. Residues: CASSLRTAAEAFF.